The 28 T cell receptor beta chains presented below share a single source sample, sequenced in a study of cytomegalovirus exposure and HLA in healthy donors. PCR primers comprised 60 Vbeta and 13 Jbeta primers. Repertoires were generated with immunoSEQ multiplex PCR, while TCRdb's copy carries only in-frame clones and drops some. The sample contains just over 150,000 clones, more than 60% of which appear only once. Material for sequencing was PBMCs. These receptors originate from a woman aged 25 to 45 in good health and CMV-seronegative.

For this clone: At one end, the junction sequence differs from germline, possibly due to a read error. This rearrangement joins TRBV29-1 to TRBJ2-1; the match to TRBD2 covers 7 bases. Germline assignment: CDR1 SQVTM and CDR2 ANQGSEA. This CDR3 comprises 12 residues. CDR3: CSVDQVVGAGVF. The CDR3 DNA reads as TGCAGCGTTGACCAGGTTGTTGGTGCGGGGGTCTTC.

CDR3 residues: CASSLGGGNQPQHF. CDR3 bases: TGTGCCAGCAGCTTAGGAGGGGGTAATCAGCCCCAGCATTTT. The chain employs TRBV7-9 and TRBJ1-5, with D possibly being TRBD1 (6 bases). Trimming removed 1 base at V and 4 bases at J, with 8 bases between. The CDR3 length is 14 residues. Germline V CDR1 and CDR2: SEHNR, FQNEAQ (reference sequence).

The rearrangement uses TRBV5-1 and TRBJ2-1; 12 bases match TRBD2. V dropped 2 bases and J dropped 5; count of bases not matched to a gene: 5. The CDR3 is made up of 16 amino acids. Germline-derived CDR1 and CDR2 are SGHRS and YFSETQ. The CDR3 DNA reads TGCGCCAGCAGCTTCCTAGCGGGGGGGCTGGACAATGAGCAGTTCTTC. Its protein is CASSFLAGGLDNEQFF.

V usage is TRBV11-2 and J usage is TRBJ2-7, with 8 positions matching TRBD2. Trimming cost V 1 base and J 4 bases; bases outside gene matches: 6. The CDR3 totals 15 residues. CDR1 and CDR2 (germline): SGHAT, FQNNGV. CDR3 DNA: TGTGCCAGCAGCTTAGGGGGTAGCGGGGTGTACGAGCAGTACTTC. Encoded protein: CASSLGGSGVYEQYF.

The chain links TRBV30 to TRBJ2-1; 13 nucleotides line up with TRBD2. This CDR3 is built from 15 residues. Germline CDR1 is GTSNPN and CDR2 is SVGIG (reference sequence). V shed 0 bases and J 5 bases; nucleotides not matched to a gene: 1. The chain's CDR3 is CAWSVLAGGNNEQFF. The CDR3 DNA is TGTGCCTGGAGTGTACTAGCGGGGGGGAACAATGAGCAGTTCTTC.

V gene TRBV30 combines with J gene TRBJ1-6, with D perhaps matching TRBD1 (6 bases). CDR3 length: 16 amino acids. Germline assignment: CDR1 GTSNPN and CDR2 SVGIG (reference sequence). Trimming left V 2 bases short and J 7 bases short, with 18 bases between. CDR3 bases: TGTGCCTGGAGTCTCCTCCCCCTAGGGGGAAATTCACCCCTCCACTTT. This sequence encodes CAWSLLPLGGNSPLHF.

This clone was recorded only once. The CDR3 is CASSLSITGTGGSGANVLTF. The CDR3 DNA reads as TGTGCCAGCAGTTTATCGATAACCGGGACAGGGGGTTCTGGGGCCAACGTCCTGACTTTC. The chain has TRBV27 and TRBJ2-6, with 11 bases aligning to TRBD1. CDR3 length: 20 amino acids. J lost 1 base, V lost 0 bases, and 8 bases had no gene match. Germline V gene data show CDR1 as MNHEY and CDR2 as SMNVEV (reference sequence).

The chain joins TRBV5-1 to TRBJ2-3; possible D gene TRBD1, 6 bases. The CDR3 has 18 amino acids. The germline V and J ends were trimmed by 0 bases and 0 bases, with 17 bases remaining between them. CDR1 and CDR2 (germline): SGHRS, YFSETQ. CDR3 bases: TGCGCCAGCAGCTTGGCCAGCAGGACAGAGACCAGCACAGATACGCAGTATTTT. Its protein product is CASSLASRTETSTDTQYF.

J is TRBJ1-6 and V is TRBV7-2; possibly TRBD1 for D (5 bases). V dropped 3 bases and J dropped 9 bases, with 15 bases sitting between them. Germline CDR1 reads SGHTA; CDR2 reads FQGNSA. This CDR3 is built from 15 residues. The CDR3 loop is CASSFWLGQGSPLHF. The CDR3 nucleotides read TGTGCCAGCAGCTTTTGGTTGGGGCAAGGTTCACCCCTCCACTTT.

This chain connects TRBV27 to TRBJ1-1, with no clear D. This CDR3 region has 13 residues. The germline gives CDR1 MNHEY, CDR2 SMNVEV (reference sequence). Trimming removed 4 bases at V and 6 bases at J, with 12 bases between. CDR3 DNA sequence: TGTGCCAGCAGTTCTTCTGTAAAGCCTGAAGCTTTCTTT. Translated, it gives CASSSSVKPEAFF.

The chain joins TRBV18 to TRBJ1-5; 7 nucleotides align to TRBD1. The CDR3 consists of 17 residues. The J segment lost 0 bases and the V segment lost 1 base, leaving 6 bases of the junction unmatched. Germline-derived CDR1 and CDR2 are KGHSH and LQKENI. This CDR3 is CASSPRYRQGSNQPQHF. CDR3 sequence (DNA): TGTGCCAGCTCACCACGTTACCGACAGGGTAGCAATCAGCCCCAGCATTTT. Full variable domain (rest looked up from reference TRBV18 and TRBJ1-5): NAGVMQNPRHLVRRRGQEARLRCSPMKGHSHVYWYRQLPEEGLKFMVYLQKENIIDESGMPKERFSAEFPKEGPSILRIQQVVRGDSAAYFCASSPRYRQGSNQPQHFGDGTRLSIL.

The chain links TRBV27 to TRBJ2-1, with TRBD2 matching over 14 bases. V lost 3 bases and J lost 13; bases outside the gene matches: 2. Germline-derived CDR1 and CDR2 are MNHEY and SMNVEV (reference sequence). The CDR3 runs to 13 residues. CDR3 bases: TGTGCCAGCAGTTTGACTAGCGGGGGGGCTCAGTTCTTC. It codes for CASSLTSGGAQFF.

This clone was seen more than once but under ten times. This chain joins TRBV6-4 and TRBJ1-1, with unresolved D. Looked up from germline, CDR1 is MRHNA and CDR2 is SNTAGT. The CDR3 sequence is 13 residues long. Trimming took off 3 bases at V and 4 bases at J, with 9 bases between the two ends. CDR3 region: CASSEARGTEAFF. The CDR3 coding sequence is TGTGCCAGCAGTGAGGCGCGGGGCACTGAAGCTTTCTTT.

The chain combines TRBV18 with TRBJ2-7, with a possible D match to TRBD2 (5 bases). With 5 bases removed from V and 4 bases from J, the gap between germline ends came to 15 bases. The CDR3 has 14 amino acids. CDR1 is KGHSH and CDR2 is LQKENI in the germline V gene. The CDR3 here is CASSSSGFAYEQYF. As DNA, the CDR3 is TGTGCCAGCTCAAGCTCGGGGTTTGCGTACGAGCAGTACTTC.

This chain uses TRBV11-2 with TRBJ2-5; 7 positions match TRBD2. V trimming: 8 bases; J trimming: 2 bases; junction bases outside the gene matches: 8. Germline CDR1 reads SGHAT; CDR2 reads FQNNGV. This CDR3 is built from 14 residues. CDR3 nucleotides: TGTGCCAGCCGCCGACTAGCAGATCAAGAGACCCAGTACTTC. Translation: CASRRLADQETQYF.

The V gene is TRBV30, the J gene TRBJ1-2, with 10 bases aligning to TRBD1. Losses at the gene ends were 4 bases for V and 7 bases for J; bases not matched to a gene: 12. The CDR3 is 15 residues long. Germline values: CDR1 GTSNPN, CDR2 SVGIG (reference sequence). The CDR3 spells CAWKPQGQGTSGYTF. The CDR3 nucleotides are TGTGCCTGGAAGCCCCAGGGACAGGGGACAAGTGGCTACACCTTC.

The V and J genes are TRBV19 and TRBJ2-1, with 8 positions matching TRBD2. The trim removed 1 base at V and 5 bases at J, leaving 4 bases unmatched. The CDR3 runs to 15 residues. Looked up from germline, CDR1 is LNHDA and CDR2 is SQIVND (reference sequence). The CDR3 loop reads CASSIAAGGDNEQFF. The CDR3 region has the DNA TGTGCCAGTAGTATAGCTGCGGGGGGAGACAATGAGCAGTTCTTC.

This clone was detected a few times. Other DNA sequences from this sample encode an identical CDR3 as well. The chain uses TRBV4-1 and TRBJ1-6, with D possibly matching TRBD1 (5 bases). CDR3 size: 14 residues. Germline V lookup: CDR1 MGHRA, CDR2 YSYEKL. Trimming left V 4 bases short and J 6 bases short, with 10 bases between. This CDR3 reads CASSPQGVNSPLHF. The DNA of the CDR3 is TGCGCCAGCAGCCCCCAAGGGGTTAATTCACCCCTCCACTTT.

The gene calls are TRBV30 and TRBJ2-7, with 12 bases identical to TRBD1. Germline CDR1 is GTSNPN and CDR2 is SVGIG (reference sequence). The CDR3 loop spans 14 amino acids. The trim removed 3 bases at V and 3 bases at J, leaving 3 bases unmatched. CDR3 loop: CAWSGTGGFYEQYF. The CDR3 bases are TGTGCCTGGAGCGGGACAGGGGGCTTCTACGAGCAGTACTTC.

The V and J genes are TRBV4-1 and TRBJ1-5; D is possibly TRBD1 (5 bases). The CDR3 covers 15 residues. The V end lost 1 base, the J end lost 9 bases, and 16 bases lay between the germline ends. Germline CDR1 MGHRA, CDR2 YSYEKL. The CDR3: CASSQGPGSSGPQHF. Written as DNA, the CDR3 is TGCGCCAGCAGCCAAGGGCCAGGGTCCTCTGGGCCCCAGCATTTT.

This clone was picked up one time. The CDR3: CASSFDTFNYGYTF. Here the CDR3 DNA reads TGCGCCAGCAGCTTCGACACCTTTAACTATGGCTACACCTTC. The V call is TRBV5-1, the J call TRBJ1-2; D remains unclear. Per the germline V gene, CDR1 is SGHRS and CDR2 is YFSETQ. Trimming took 2 bases from V and 1 from J, leaving 9 bases between them. CDR3 size: 14 residues.

This clone was observed a few times. This chain links TRBV7-9 with TRBJ1-5; a possible D gene is TRBD1 (6 bases). This CDR3 spans 15 amino acids. V lost 5 bases, J lost 4 bases, and 15 bases lay in between. CDR1 is SEHNR, CDR2 FQNEAQ, per germline (reference sequence). The CDR3 DNA sequence: TGTGCCAGCAGCCAACCAGGGGATGGGAATCAGCCCCAGCATTTT. It translates to CASSQPGDGNQPQHF.

This clone was found once. The junction departs from germline at one end; a sequencing error may be responsible. This chain uses TRBV7-7 with TRBJ2-2; TRBD1 is a possible D gene (6 bases). Germline V CDR1 and CDR2: SSHAT, FNYEAQ (reference sequence). This CDR3 comprises 16 residues. CDR3 protein: CASSPGQGLGTGELFF. The DNA of the CDR3 is TGTGCTAGCAGCCCCGGGCAGGGGCTGGGCACCGGGGAGCTGTTTTTT.

V gene TRBV5-1 combines with J gene TRBJ2-3; TRBD2 matches at 12 bases. Unmatched junction bases numbered 11, after V lost 4 bases and J lost 5 bases. Per the germline V gene, CDR1 is SGHRS and CDR2 is YFSETQ. CDR3 length: 17 residues. The DNA for the CDR3 is TGCGCCAGCAGCCAAAGACTAGCGGGGGTGGGACTAGATACGCAGTATTTT. It translates to CASSQRLAGVGLDTQYF.

This clone appeared a few times. This chain connects TRBV7-3 to TRBJ1-1, with D possibly being TRBD1 (5 bases). CDR1 is SGHTA and CDR2 is FQGTGA in the germline V gene. The CDR3 runs 11 residues. V lost 3 bases to trimming and J lost 12 bases, with 11 bases between them. The CDR3 sequence: CASSFGGRTFF. The CDR3 nucleotides are TGTGCCAGCAGCTTCGGGGGTAGGACTTTCTTT.

The chain links TRBV5-1 to TRBJ1-1, with a possible D match to TRBD1 (6 bases). CDR1 is SGHRS, CDR2 YFSETQ, per germline. This CDR3 comprises 17 residues. V was pared by 5 bases and J by 5 bases, with 25 bases between. The CDR3 protein is CASRSDGRAGAKTEAFF. The CDR3 nucleotides are TGCGCCAGCAGGTCCGACGGGCGGGCAGGGGCGAAGACTGAAGCTTTCTTT.

V is TRBV10-3 and J is TRBJ2-1; 13 bases are a match to TRBD2. With 5 bases clipped from V and 4 bases from J, the junction kept 2 bases outside the gene matches. From germline, CDR1 is ENHRY and CDR2 SYGVKD. The CDR3 has 15 residues. CDR3 in amino acids: CAISTSGGVYNEQFF. The CDR3 nucleotides are TGTGCCATCAGTACTAGCGGGGGGGTATACAATGAGCAGTTCTTC.

The CDR3 nucleotides are TGTGCCAGCAGGCAAGGACAGGGGAGAAAAACTGAAGCTTTCTTT. It yields the protein CASRQGQGRKTEAFF. The chain has TRBV6-5 and TRBJ1-1; 9 bases match TRBD1. The V gene's germline CDR1 is MNHEY and CDR2 SVGAGI. The CDR3 runs 15 residues. Unmatched junction bases numbered 10, after V lost 6 bases and J lost 5 bases.